The rows below give T cell receptor beta chains drawn from one sample of a study of PD-1 blockade in classical Hodgkin lymphoma. Clones were sequenced by immunoSEQ multiplex PCR, and TCRdb holds only the in-frame ones, with some missing. The sample consists of about 96,000 clones, 90% to 95% of them appearing once. Sequenced here: peripheral blood mononuclear cells (PBMCs), sampled before the fourth cycle of nivolumab. The source is a human donor with classical Hodgkin lymphoma. CDR3s include the opening cysteine and the closing phenylalanine or tryptophan. D genes are given only for firm matches. A row's size may be missing; if present it is once, few, many or a size class.

j_call	v_call	d_call	clone_size	cdr3_aa	cdr3_nt
TRBJ2-4	TRBV4-2	.	.	CASSQAGAPKNIQYF	TGTGCCAGCAGCCAAGCGGGAGCCCCCAAAAACATTCAGTACTTC
TRBJ2-5	TRBV11-2	.	.	CASSIRALEETQYF	TGTGCCAGCAGCATCCGGGCCCTAGAGGAGACCCAGTACTTC
TRBJ1-5	TRBV10-1	.	.	CASSEFVGSFSPGNQPQHF	TGCGCCAGCAGTGAGTTCGTAGGGTCTTTCAGCCCAGGCAATCAGCCCCAGCATTTT
TRBJ2-7	TRBV7-9	TRBD2	.	CASSSTSGKVYEQYF	TGTGCCAGCAGCTCGACTAGCGGGAAGGTCTACGAGCAGTACTTC
TRBJ2-1	TRBV7-8	TRBD2	.	CASSLLAGADEQFF	TGTGCCAGCAGCTTACTAGCGGGAGCCGATGAGCAGTTCTTC
TRBJ1-1	TRBV7-9	.	.	CASSSAGKGVGMNTEAFF	TGTGCCAGCAGCTCCGCAGGGAAGGGGGTCGGAATGAACACTGAAGCTTTCTTT
TRBJ1-4	TRBV28	TRBD1	.	CASTHQGAGGEKLFF	TGTGCCAGTACCCATCAGGGGGCAGGGGGTGAAAAACTGTTTTTT
TRBJ1-2	TRBV27	.	.	CASSLWGANYGYTF	TGTGCCAGCAGTTTGTGGGGAGCTAACTATGGCTACACCTTC
TRBJ2-7	TRBV5-6	.	.	CASSLGTASYEQYF	TGTGCCAGCAGCTTGGGTACGGCTTCCTACGAGCAGTACTTC
TRBJ1-2	TRBV7-2	.	.	CASSISTGINYGYTF	TGTGCCAGCAGCATCTCGACAGGAATTAACTATGGCTACACCTTC
TRBJ2-3	TRBV25-1	.	once	CASAGRVSTDTQYF	TGTGCCAGCGCCGGCAGGGTGAGCACAGATACGCAGTATTTT
TRBJ2-7	TRBV12-5	TRBD1	.	CASGLVSGTGDSYEQYF	TGTGCTAGTGGTTTGGTGTCCGGGACAGGGGACTCCTACGAGCAGTACTTC
TRBJ2-5	TRBV9	.	.	CAISWETQYF	TGTGCCATCTCGTGGGAGACCCAGTACTTC
TRBJ1-3	TRBV18	.	.	CASSPRRTGENTIYF	TGTGCCAGCTCACCACGTAGAACAGGAGAAAACACCATATATTTT
TRBJ2-1	TRBV9	TRBD2	.	CATGGRSGADNEQFF	TGTGCCACCGGCGGTAGGAGCGGGGCTGACAATGAGCAGTTCTTC
TRBJ2-1	TRBV7-9	TRBD1	.	CASSLRQGRSYNEQFF	TGTGCCAGCAGCTTAAGACAGGGACGGTCCTACAATGAGCAGTTCTTC
TRBJ2-1	TRBV5-4	TRBD2	.	CASSLDRKLAGGPQFF	TGTGCCAGCAGCCTGGACAGAAAATTAGCGGGAGGGCCCCAGTTCTTC
TRBJ2-4	TRBV4-2	TRBD2	once	CASSQDSGTSGSFIQYF	TGTGCCAGCAGCCAAGATTCAGGGACTAGCGGGAGCTTCATTCAGTACTTC
TRBJ1-1	TRBV15	.	.	CATSRDLGGNTEAFF	TGTGCCACCAGCAGAGATCTTGGGGGGAACACTGAAGCTTTCTTT
TRBJ2-3	TRBV7-9	.	once	CASSLVASVLDTQYF	TGTGCCAGCAGCTTAGTGGCTTCGGTCTTAGATACGCAGTATTTT
TRBJ2-7	TRBV6-5	.	.	CASMGRNHYEQYF	TGTGCCAGCATGGGCAGGAACCACTACGAGCAGTACTTC
TRBJ2-2	TRBV5-4	TRBD1	.	CASSLGDRGGTGELFF	TGTGCCAGCAGCTTGGGGGACAGGGGAGGGACCGGGGAGCTGTTTTTT
TRBJ2-6	TRBV18	TRBD2	.	CASSPVGGSGANVLTF	TGTGCCAGCTCACCAGTGGGAGGGTCTGGGGCCAACGTCCTGACTTTC
TRBJ2-4	TRBV9	TRBD2	.	CASSQGLAGRNRAKNIQYF	TGTGCCAGCAGTCAGGGACTAGCGGGACGAAATCGAGCCAAAAACATTCAGTACTTC
TRBJ2-5	TRBV11-2	TRBD2	.	CASSFPRGGRGSSKTQYF	TGTGCCAGCAGCTTCCCCCGCGGGGGGCGTGGGAGCTCCAAGACCCAGTACTTC
TRBJ2-4	TRBV7-9	.	.	CASSLGGGRFGQKNIQYF	TGTGCCAGCAGCTTAGGTGGGGGTAGATTTGGACAGAAAAACATTCAGTACTTC
TRBJ2-1	TRBV28	TRBD2	.	CASSFPSGSSYNEQFF	TGTGCCAGCAGTTTCCCTAGCGGGAGCTCCTACAATGAGCAGTTCTTC
TRBJ1-1	TRBV30	.	once	CAWSLQRLNTEAFF	TGTGCCTGGAGTCTTCAGCGACTGAACACTGAAGCTTTCTTT
TRBJ2-7	TRBV28	.	.	CASSLLGGIGQYF	TGTGCCAGCAGTTTATTAGGCGGGATAGGGCAGTACTTC
TRBJ1-1	TRBV25-1	.	.	CASSESRASTEAFF	TGTGCCAGCAGTGAATCCCGGGCGTCCACTGAAGCTTTCTTT
TRBJ2-3	TRBV2	.	.	CASRSDDTLHNTQYF	TGTGCCAGCAGGTCGGACGACACCCTCCACAATACGCAGTATTTT
TRBJ1-2	TRBV5-1	.	.	CASSLAGAGGYTF	TGCGCCAGCAGCTTAGCAGGGGCTGGCGGCTACACCTTC
TRBJ2-5	TRBV5-6	.	.	CASSLMAGGGETQYF	TGTGCCAGCAGCTTGATGGCTGGCGGTGGAGAGACCCAGTACTTC
TRBJ2-7	TRBV18	.	.	CASSPTATYEQYF	TGTGCCAGCTCACCAACAGCGACCTACGAGCAGTACTTC
TRBJ1-5	TRBV28	.	.	CASSFGMNQPQHF	TGTGCCAGCAGTTTTGGAATGAACCAGCCCCAGCATTTT
TRBJ1-1	TRBV29-1	TRBD1	.	CSVGVTGGLTEAFF	TGCAGCGTGGGGGTCACAGGGGGCCTCACTGAAGCTTTCTTT
TRBJ2-1	TRBV7-9	TRBD1	.	CASSRQGASYNEQFF	TGTGCCAGCAGCCGACAGGGGGCATCGTACAATGAGCAGTTCTTC
TRBJ2-7	TRBV7-8	.	.	CASSLVQDYYEQYF	TGTGCCAGCAGCTTAGTACAGGATTACTACGAGCAGTACTTC
TRBJ2-7	TRBV5-1	.	once	CASSLRGDRGYEQYF	TGCGCCAGCAGCCTTAGGGGGGACCGTGGCTACGAGCAGTACTTC
TRBJ1-2	TRBV28	TRBD1	.	CASTGQGARRRGYTF	TGTGCCAGCACCGGGCAGGGGGCCCGTCGCCGTGGCTACACCTTC
TRBJ2-3	TRBV28	.	.	CASSLWRERTDTQYF	TGTGCCAGCAGTTTATGGAGGGAGAGGACAGATACGCAGTATTTT
TRBJ2-4	TRBV7-9	.	.	CASSLARDSQRLAKNIQYF	TGTGCCAGCAGCTTAGCGCGGGACTCCCAGAGACTAGCCAAAAACATTCAGTACTTC
TRBJ2-5	TRBV2	TRBD2	.	CASSRTSGRAGETQYF	TGTGCCAGCAGTCGCACTAGCGGGAGGGCCGGGGAGACCCAGTACTTC